These 32 T cell receptor beta chains share one sample of origin, sequenced in a study of T cells in tuberculosis. After thawing and overnight rest, PBMC were stained with GMM-loaded CD1B tetramer, viability dye and anti-CD3 for sorting. The lipid loaded on the CD1B tetramers was C32 glucose monomycolate from Rhodococcus equi. Assay used: immunoSEQ multiplex PCR; TCRdb lists only in-frame clones, some missing. The table lists roughly 92,000 clones, roughly 93% of them singletons. The sequenced material came from CD1b-GMM tetramer-negative cells sorted from PBMCs. The source of these receptors is an adult woman with latent tuberculosis.

This clone was counted a few times. This chain joins TRBV7-9 and TRBJ1-2; D uncertain. Trimming pared 3 bases from V and 6 bases from J, leaving 5 bases between. The CDR3 sequence is 11 residues long. The germline gives CDR1 SEHNR, CDR2 FQNEAQ (reference sequence). For the CDR3, the DNA is TGTGCCAGCAGCTTCTCTAATGGCTACACCTTC. Protein product: CASSFSNGYTF.

V gene TRBV19 combines with J gene TRBJ1-5; TRBD1 matches at 7 bases. The CDR3 sequence is 16 residues long. V lost 4 bases, J lost 0 bases, and 6 bases stayed unmatched. The germline V gene encodes CDR1 LNHDA and CDR2 SQIVND (reference sequence). CDR3 sequence reads: CASSTDRVGSNQPQHF. DNA of the CDR3: TGTGCCAGTAGTACCGACAGGGTGGGTAGCAATCAGCCCCAGCATTTT.

This clone was seen once. The chain combines TRBV11-1 with TRBJ2-7, with D perhaps TRBD1 (6 bases). Germline assignment: CDR1 SGHAT and CDR2 FQDESV (reference sequence). CDR3 length: 13 residues. The V end was cut by 5 bases, the J end by 5 bases, with 13 bases between. This chain's CDR3 is CASSHTGIHEQYV. CDR3 DNA sequence: TGTGCCAGCAGCCATACAGGGATCCACGAGCAGTACGTC.

The J gene is TRBJ2-7, the V gene TRBV2; 10 bases line up with TRBD2. This CDR3 contains 11 residues. V was clipped by 7 bases and J by 13 bases; unmatched bases: 7. Germline CDR1 is SNHLY and CDR2 is FYNNEI. The CDR3 DNA follows: TGTGCCAGCACCTTAGCGGGGGGAAACTACGTC. Encoded protein: CASTLAGGNYV.

V is TRBV19 and J is TRBJ1-2; 12 nucleotides line up with TRBD1. The CDR3 contains 16 residues. The V segment lost 5 bases and the J segment 2 bases; nucleotides outside the gene matches: 6. Germline CDR1 reads LNHDA; CDR2 reads SQIVND (reference sequence). The CDR3 region has the DNA TGTGCCAGTAGTGGAATGGGACAGGGGGCCAACTATGGCTACACCTTC. The encoded protein is CASSGMGQGANYGYTF.

The DNA for the CDR3 is TGTGCCAGCAGTTCGACAGGGGGCTTCGTCGGCTACACCTTC. This gives the protein CASSSTGGFVGYTF. The chain links TRBV27 to TRBJ1-2, with TRBD1 identical over 10 bases. The J segment lost 8 bases and the V segment lost 4 bases, leaving 7 bases of the junction unmatched. CDR1 and CDR2 from the germline V gene are MNHEY and SMNVEV (reference sequence). The CDR3 consists of 14 residues.

The rearrangement links TRBV6-6 to TRBJ1-1; maybe TRBD1 (5 bases). The V end lost 7 bases, the J end lost 4 bases, and 16 bases lay between the germline ends. CDR1 and CDR2 from the germline V gene are MNHNY and SVGAGI (reference sequence). The length of the CDR3 is 14 residues. CDR3 nucleotide sequence: TGTGCCAGCACTTTTGGGCAGGGAAGCACTGAAGCTTTCTTT. The encoded protein is CASTFGQGSTEAFF.

This clone was observed a single time. V usage is TRBV6-6 and J usage is TRBJ1-4; 7 nucleotides agree with TRBD1. Germline trimming cut 5 bases from V and 8 bases from J; bases unmatched to any gene: 8. Germline values: CDR1 MNHNY, CDR2 SVGAGI (reference sequence). The CDR3 is made up of 14 amino acids. The CDR3 loop is CASSTGQLEEKLFF. The CDR3 bases are TGTGCCAGCAGTACGGGACAGTTAGAGGAAAAACTGTTTTTT.

The genes are TRBV29-1 and TRBJ1-4, with D hard to call. CDR3 length: 14 residues. CDR1 is SQVTM and CDR2 is ANQGSEA in the germline V gene. The V end was cut by 7 bases, the J end by 5 bases, with 17 bases between. The CDR3 DNA sequence: TGCAGCGCCTCCACAGTAAACCTGAATGAAAAACTGTTTTTT. This gives the protein CSASTVNLNEKLFF. The variable domain in full, completed from reference TRBV29-1 and TRBJ1-4, reads SAVISQKPSRDICQRGTSLTIQCQVDSQVTMMFWYRQQPGQSLTLIATANQGSEATYESGFVIDKFPISRPNLTFSTLTVSNMSPEDSSIYLCSASTVNLNEKLFFGSGTQLSVL.

The genes are TRBV16 and TRBJ2-4; tentatively, D is TRBD2 (6 bases). V lost 0 bases and J 0 bases, leaving 12 bases between the germline ends. The germline V gene has CDR1 KGHSY and CDR2 FQNENV. This CDR3 is built from 17 residues. The CDR3 sequence: CASSQSGGPLAKNIQYF. The CDR3 bases are TGTGCCAGCAGCCAATCAGGAGGGCCTCTAGCCAAAAACATTCAGTACTTC.

This sequence joins TRBV11-2 and TRBJ2-1; a possible D gene is TRBD1 (5 bases). V shed 4 bases and J shed 0 bases, with 16 bases lying between them. The CDR3 length is 17 residues. The V gene's germline CDR1 is SGHAT and CDR2 FQNNGV. The CDR3, as DNA: TGTGCCAGCAGCTCTATGTCGGAGACAGCCTCCTACAATGAGCAGTTCTTC. It is translated as CASSSMSETASYNEQFF.

The V gene is TRBV7-2, the J gene TRBJ1-3, with a weak D call TRBD1 (5 bases). The CDR3 length is 16 residues. Trimming removed 1 base from V and 4 bases from J, with 14 bases in between. Germline CDR1 reads SGHTA; CDR2 reads FQGNSA. The CDR3 loop is CASSLVSGGSGNTIYF. In DNA form, the CDR3 reads TGTGCCAGCAGCTTAGTTTCTGGGGGGTCCGGAAACACCATATATTTT.

Note on this clone: At one end, the junction sequence differs from germline, possibly due to a read error. Within the sample, other DNA sequences also encode this same CDR3. This chain connects TRBV5-1 to TRBJ1-6, with D unclear. This CDR3 comprises 18 residues. From germline, CDR1 is SGHRS and CDR2 YFSETQ. DNA of the CDR3: TGCGCCAGCAGCACAACATCTGGCAGGAGGTTGGATAATTCACCTCTCCACTTT. Its protein product is CASSTTSGRRLDNSPLHF.

Points on this clone: The junction shows a germline mismatch at one end, possibly a read error. The rearrangement uses TRBV9 and TRBJ2-1; 11 nucleotides agree with TRBD2. This CDR3 has 16 residues. Germline CDR1 reads SGDLS; CDR2 reads YYNGEE. The CDR3 reads CAGSVASGGFHNEQFF. The CDR3 coding sequence is TGTGCCGGCAGCGTGGCTAGCGGGGGGTTTCACAATGAGCAGTTCTTC.

The gene calls are TRBV11-3 and TRBJ2-1; 11 nucleotides align to TRBD2. Trimming at V came to 8 bases and at J to 4 bases, leaving 10 bases not matched to a gene. The V gene's germline CDR1 is SGHNT and CDR2 YENEEA. The CDR3 spans 16 residues. The CDR3 spells CASSDSSGGFYNEQFF. The CDR3 nucleotides are TGTGCCAGCTCGGATTCTAGCGGGGGGTTTTACAATGAGCAGTTCTTC.

The gene calls are TRBV5-1 and TRBJ1-1; D ambiguous. The CDR3 spans 15 residues. The V end was cut by 0 bases, the J end by 1 base, with 10 bases between. The germline V gene has CDR1 SGHRS and CDR2 YFSETQ. This chain's CDR3 is CASSLGGGWNTEAFF. CDR3 coding DNA: TGCGCCAGCAGCTTGGGTGGAGGGTGGAACACTGAAGCTTTCTTT.

J is TRBJ2-1 and V is TRBV30, with D possibly TRBD2 on 5 matching bases. V was trimmed by 0 bases and J by 6 bases, leaving 12 bases between them. Germline CDR1 is GTSNPN and CDR2 is SVGIG (reference sequence). This CDR3 is built from 14 residues. The CDR3 region is CAWSVWASSNEQFF. The CDR3 region has the DNA TGTGCCTGGAGTGTATGGGCTAGCAGCAATGAGCAGTTCTTC.

Regarding this clone: At one end the junction does not follow the germline gene, possibly because of a read error. The chain couples TRBV19 to TRBJ1-2; perhaps TRBD1 as D (5 bases). From germline, CDR1 is LNHDA and CDR2 SQIVND (reference sequence). The CDR3 has 12 residues. CDR3 protein: CASSIAAAGPLF. In DNA, the CDR3 is TGTGCCAGTAGTATAGCGGCGGCGGGACCCCTCTTC.

Of note for this clone: The same CDR3 is also encoded by other DNA sequences in this sample. The chain uses TRBV9 and TRBJ2-5, with 8 positions matching TRBD2. The CDR3 consists of 14 residues. The J segment lost 5 bases and the V segment lost 0 bases, leaving 3 bases of the junction unmatched. Per germline, CDR1 SGDLS and CDR2 YYNGEE. CDR3 sequence reads: CASSVAGGQETQYF. CDR3 nucleotides: TGTGCCAGCAGCGTAGCGGGGGGGCAGGAGACCCAGTACTTC. Full variable domain (missing parts from reference TRBV9 and TRBJ2-5): DSGVTQTPKHLITATGQRVTLRCSPRSGDLSVYWYQQSLDQGLQFLIQYYNGEERAKGNILERFSAQQFPDLHSELNLSSLELGDSALYFCASSVAGGQETQYFGPGTRLLVL.

This chain links TRBV7-2 with TRBJ1-5; 7 bases fit TRBD1. Germline trimming cut 2 bases from V and 4 bases from J; bases unmatched to any gene: 5. The CDR3 has 15 residues. The germline V gene has CDR1 SGHTA and CDR2 FQGNSA. CDR3 sequence (DNA): TGTGCCAGCAGCTTACAGGGGGTAGGTAATCAGCCCCAGCATTTT. This sequence encodes CASSLQGVGNQPQHF. The whole variable domain, remainder taken from reference TRBV7-2 and TRBJ1-5, is GAGVSQSPSNKVTEKGKDVELRCDPISGHTALYWYRQSLGQGLEFLIYFQGNSAPDKSGLPSDRFSAERTGGSVSTLTIQRTQQEDSAVYLCASSLQGVGNQPQHFGDGTRLSIL.

The count of this clone is one. The rearrangement joins TRBV2 to TRBJ1-5; 9 bases are shared with TRBD1. Germline loops: CDR1 SNHLY, CDR2 FYNNEI. The trim removed 6 bases at V and 2 bases at J, leaving 11 bases unmatched. The CDR3 spans 17 residues. The CDR3 protein is CASRAGTGYWGNQPQHF. The DNA of the CDR3 is TGTGCCAGCAGAGCCGGGACAGGGTATTGGGGCAATCAGCCCCAGCATTTT.

The count of this clone is one. The chain is built from TRBV28 and TRBJ1-4, with 8 bases that match TRBD1. The V segment lost 5 bases and the J segment 7 bases; nucleotides outside the gene matches: 12. In germline, CDR1 is MDHEN, CDR2 SYDVKM. The CDR3 sequence is 16 residues long. The CDR3 DNA reads as TGTGCCAGCAGTATAACTCCCAGGGGGCATGGTGAAAAACTGTTTTTT. This sequence encodes CASSITPRGHGEKLFF. Full variable domain (rest looked up from reference TRBV28 and TRBJ1-4): DVKVTQSSRYLVKRTGEKVFLECVQDMDHENMFWYRQDPGLGLRLIYFSYDVKMKEKGDIPEGYSVSREKKERFSLILESASTNQTSMYLCASSITPRGHGEKLFFGSGTQLSVL.

V and J are TRBV2 and TRBJ2-5; 9 nucleotides line up with TRBD1. The CDR3 extends over 13 amino acids. Losses at the gene ends were 7 bases for V and 3 bases for J; bases not matched to a gene: 3. CDR1 SNHLY and CDR2 FYNNEI come from the germline V gene. CDR3 residues: CASTRTGEETQYF. CDR3 in DNA: TGTGCCAGCACCAGGACAGGGGAAGAGACCCAGTACTTC.

V gene TRBV19 combines with J gene TRBJ2-7; 7 positions match TRBD2. Trimming cost V 6 bases and J 2 bases; bases outside gene matches: 4. Germline V lookup: CDR1 LNHDA, CDR2 SQIVND (reference sequence). The CDR3 runs 13 residues. CDR3 in amino acids: CASRGEGTYEQYV. The CDR3 bases are TGTGCCAGTAGGGGGGAGGGTACCTACGAGCAGTACGTC.

The chain joins TRBV5-6 to TRBJ1-2; D unclear. The CDR3 is 12 amino acids. Germline CDR1 SGHDT, CDR2 YYEEEE. The V end was cut by 4 bases, the J end by 7 bases, with 11 bases between. The CDR3 DNA follows: TGTGCCAGCAGCCGTGCTAGTAGTGGCTACACCTTC. This encodes CASSRASSGYTF.

This clone was seen a single time. The CDR3, as DNA: TGTGCCAGCAGCTTAGACAGGGGTGATGGCTACACCTTC. It translates to CASSLDRGDGYTF. The chain joins TRBV7-3 to TRBJ1-2, with 8 bases identical to TRBD1. Germline V gene lookup returns CDR1 SGHTA and CDR2 FQGTGA. This CDR3 has 13 residues. Unmatched junction bases numbered 2, after V lost 2 bases and J lost 6 bases.

V usage is TRBV6-5 and J usage is TRBJ1-4; tentatively, D is TRBD1 (6 bases). The CDR3 contains 15 residues. Germline CDR1 and CDR2: MNHEY and SVGAGI. The V and J ends lost 6 bases and 6 bases respectively, with 17 bases between them. In nucleotides, the CDR3 is TGTGCCAGCAGCTCCGGACAGCGGCAATATGAAAAACTGTTTTTT. It encodes CASSSGQRQYEKLFF.

The chain uses TRBV15 and TRBJ2-2; 7 nucleotides match TRBD2. Per germline, CDR1 LNHNV and CDR2 YYDKDF (reference sequence). The CDR3 sequence is 15 residues long. The V segment lost 0 bases and the J segment 6 bases; nucleotides outside the gene matches: 4. CDR3 loop: CATSRDSRGAGELFF. For the CDR3, the DNA is TGTGCCACCAGCAGAGATAGTCGGGGGGCCGGGGAGCTGTTTTTT.

The chain employs TRBV9 and TRBJ1-3; 9 nucleotides agree with TRBD1. The germline CDR1 and CDR2 sequences are SGDLS and YYNGEE. V gave up 3 bases and J gave up 9 bases; unmatched junction bases: 10. CDR3 length: 15 amino acids. This CDR3 reads CASSASGTGFTTIYF. CDR3 nucleotides: TGTGCCAGCAGCGCCTCCGGGACAGGGTTTACCACCATATATTTT. Full variable domain (rest looked up from reference TRBV9 and TRBJ1-3): DSGVTQTPKHLITATGQRVTLRCSPRSGDLSVYWYQQSLDQGLQFLIQYYNGEERAKGNILERFSAQQFPDLHSELNLSSLELGDSALYFCASSASGTGFTTIYFGEGSWLTVV.

CDR3 DNA sequence: TGTGCCAGCAGTGACGGGACTAGCGGGTACAATGAGCAGTTCTTC. This gives the protein CASSDGTSGYNEQFF. V is TRBV6-4 and J is TRBJ2-1; TRBD2 matches at 12 bases. The germline V gene has CDR1 MRHNA and CDR2 SNTAGT. J gave up 4 bases and V 2 bases, and 0 bases lay outside the gene matches. The CDR3 runs 15 residues.

The chain's CDR3 is CASSGSRVSGGFVQPQHF. DNA for the CDR3: TGTGCCAGTAGTGGCTCTCGGGTATCCGGAGGATTCGTTCAGCCCCAGCATTTT. The gene calls are TRBV19 and TRBJ1-5, with D unclear. Trimming removed 5 bases from V and 6 bases from J, with 26 bases in between. Germline V lookup: CDR1 LNHDA, CDR2 SQIVND (reference sequence). CDR3 length: 18 amino acids.

This clone was observed once. The rearrangement joins TRBV6-1 to TRBJ1-5; no clear D gene. Germline V gene lookup returns CDR1 MNHNS and CDR2 SASEGT. This CDR3 region has 16 residues. With 2 bases removed from V and 3 bases from J, the gap between germline ends came to 14 bases. CDR3 sequence: CASSEKSKKLNQPQHF. CDR3 DNA: TGTGCCAGCAGTGAAAAGTCAAAAAAACTCAATCAGCCCCAGCATTTT.